Listed here are 18 T cell receptor beta chains from one sample, sequenced in a study. Each CDR3 protein gets one entry after TCRdb re-called the 5' RACE reads with MiXCR. The profile shows about 54,000 distinct CDR3 sequences, roughly 17% of them singletons. The sample consisted of naive CD4+ T cells sorted from blood. Subset of the sample: naive CD4+ T cells, CD4+CD45RA+CD25-. The source of these receptors is a female donor with breast cancer.

This clonotype was detected a few times. The rearrangement links TRBV11-2 to TRBJ2-3; the match to TRBD1 covers 9 bases. The ends lost 5 bases at V and 3 bases at J; junction bases unmatched: 6. Germline V gives CDR1 SGHAT, CDR2 FQNNGV. The CDR3 extends over 15 amino acids. DNA for the CDR3: TGTGCCAGCAGCCCTCGACAGGGGGAGACAGATACGCAGTATTTT. Protein product: CASSPRQGETDTQYF. Using reference TRBV11-2 and TRBJ2-3 for the parts outside the CDR3, the full variable domain is EAGVAQSPRYKIIEKRQSVAFWCNPISGHATLYWYQQILGQGPKLLIQFQNNGVVDDSQLPKDRFSAERLKGVDSTLKIQPAKLEDSAVYLCASSPRQGETDTQYFGPGTRLTVL.

This clonotype was found many times. V and J are TRBV5-1 and TRBJ1-1, with 8 bases lining up with TRBD1. V was clipped by 4 bases and J by 1 base; unmatched bases: 6. The CDR3 runs to 15 residues. Germline assignment: CDR1 SGHRS and CDR2 YFSETQ. CDR3 loop: CASSKIGQGNTEAFF. CDR3 DNA: TGCGCCAGCAGCAAAATAGGACAGGGGAACACTGAAGCTTTCTTT. Full variable domain (rest looked up from reference TRBV5-1 and TRBJ1-1): KAGVTQTPRYLIKTRGQQVTLSCSPISGHRSVSWYQQTPGQGLQFLFEYFSETQRNKGNFPGRFSGRQFSNSRSEMNVSTLELGDSALYLCASSKIGQGNTEAFFGQGTRLTVV.

The genes are TRBV11-2 and TRBJ2-1, with D perhaps TRBD2 (5 bases). Deletions cut 4 bases from V and 2 bases from J, with 12 bases between. This CDR3 has 15 amino acids. Germline values: CDR1 SGHAT, CDR2 FQNNGV. Here the CDR3 DNA reads TGTGCCAGCAGCTCAACCGCCGGGACCTACAATGAGCAGTTCTTC. It translates to CASSSTAGTYNEQFF.

Points on this clonotype: A much larger clone is a single base away; this may be a read error. J is TRBJ1-5 and V is TRBV6-6; D may be TRBD1 (5 bases). The CDR3 has 14 amino acids. Germline V CDR1 and CDR2: MNHNY, SVGAGI (reference sequence). The CDR3: CASSYGGTNLPQHF. The CDR3 coding sequence is TGTGCCAGCAGTTACGGGGGTACCAATCTGCCCCAGCATTTT.

There are a few counts of this clonotype. The chain carries TRBV5-1 and TRBJ1-5; 9 positions agree with TRBD1. The CDR3 extends over 15 amino acids. V lost 3 bases to trimming and J lost 3 bases; unmatched junction nucleotides: 4. Looked up from germline, CDR1 is SGHRS and CDR2 is YFSETQ. CDR3 region: CASSSGTGNNQPQHF. As DNA, the CDR3 is TGCGCCAGCAGCTCCGGGACAGGGAACAATCAGCCCCAGCATTTT.

V and J are TRBV28 and TRBJ2-6, with D unclear. CDR3 length equals 15 residues. Per the germline V gene, CDR1 is MDHEN and CDR2 is SYDVKM. V was pared by 3 bases and J by 2 bases, with 8 bases between. For the CDR3, the DNA is TGTGCCAGCAGTTTGATAGTAACTGGGGCCAACGTCCTGACTTTC. This translates into CASSLIVTGANVLTF.

The V and J genes are TRBV5-1 and TRBJ2-5, with D possibly being TRBD1 (5 bases). The CDR3 totals 13 residues. Germline CDR1 reads SGHRS; CDR2 reads YFSETQ. With 4 bases removed from V and 4 bases from J, the gap between germline ends came to 11 bases. CDR3 in DNA: TGCGCCAGCAGCGTGGTGCAGGGAGAGACCCAGTACTTC. It specifies CASSVVQGETQYF.

Comment on this clonotype: A much larger clone differs from this one at a single base, so this may be a read error. The genes are TRBV7-2 and TRBJ1-2; TRBD1 might be the D (6 bases). Germline CDR1 SGHTA, CDR2 FQGNSA. V shed 8 bases and J shed 8 bases, with 21 bases lying between them. The CDR3 is made up of 14 amino acids. The CDR3 coding sequence is TGTGCCAGCTGCCCAAGGCTACAGGGTGCCGGCTACACCTTC. This sequence encodes CASCPRLQGAGYTF.

This clonotype occurred many times. CDR3: CASSRFGTGDTGELFF. As DNA, the CDR3 is TGTGCCAGCAGCCGTTTCGGGACAGGGGACACCGGGGAGCTGTTTTTT. The genes are TRBV4-2 and TRBJ2-2; TRBD1 matches 10 bases. The ends lost 4 bases at V and 3 bases at J; junction bases unmatched: 5. The CDR3 covers 16 residues. Germline lookup yields CDR1 LGHNA and CDR2 YNFKEQ.

The J gene is TRBJ2-7, the V gene TRBV5-1; TRBD2 might be the D (6 bases). V was pared by 3 bases and J by 0 bases, with 13 bases between. Germline V CDR1 and CDR2: SGHRS, YFSETQ. The CDR3 has 15 amino acids. CDR3 in DNA: TGCGCCAGCAGCTGGGGGGACTGGAGCTCCTACGAGCAGTACTTC. Protein product: CASSWGDWSSYEQYF.

This chain uses TRBV29-1 with TRBJ2-1; 11 bases line up with TRBD2. This CDR3 comprises 16 residues. Per germline, CDR1 SQVTM and CDR2 ANQGSEA. V shed 8 bases and J 2 bases; nucleotides not matched to a gene: 11. CDR3 region: CSIGLAGGGAYNEQFF. DNA of the CDR3: TGCAGCATTGGCTTAGCGGGAGGGGGGGCCTACAATGAGCAGTTCTTC.

There are many counts of this clonotype. The J gene is TRBJ1-2, the V gene TRBV6-1, with D possibly matching TRBD1 (6 bases). From germline, CDR1 is MNHNS and CDR2 SASEGT. The CDR3 loop spans 13 amino acids. V lost 6 bases to trimming and J lost 4 bases, with 12 bases between them. CDR3 protein: CASSLQGAYGYTF. CDR3 bases: TGTGCCAGCAGCTTACAGGGTGCCTATGGCTACACCTTC.

This clonotype was observed a handful of times. The chain has TRBV4-1 and TRBJ1-2, with 8 bases lining up with TRBD1. Germline loops: CDR1 MGHRA, CDR2 YSYEKL. Germline trimming cut 0 bases from V and 2 bases from J; bases unmatched to any gene: 11. The CDR3 contains 18 residues. The CDR3 protein is CASSQESRNRQGNYGYTF. Written as DNA, the CDR3 is TGCGCCAGCAGCCAAGAAAGTCGGAATAGACAGGGGAACTATGGCTACACCTTC.

About this clonotype: Relative to the germline gene, one junction end is altered; a read error may explain this. The chain employs TRBV30 and TRBJ2-5; either TRBD1 or TRBD2 may supply D (5 bases each). CDR1 and CDR2 (germline): GTSNPN, SVGIG (reference sequence). The CDR3 extends over 13 amino acids. The CDR3 loop is CAWSVPGRAAKSF. CDR3 DNA sequence: TGTGCCTGGAGTGTACCGGGACGGGCAGCTAAGTCCTTC.

This clonotype was seen ten or more times. V gene TRBV4-1 combines with J gene TRBJ2-1, with D perhaps assigned TRBD1 or TRBD2 (5 bases each). V was trimmed by 5 bases and J by 9 bases, leaving 17 bases between them. Germline-derived CDR1 and CDR2 are MGHRA and YSYEKL. The CDR3 has 14 residues. CDR3 sequence reads: CASSSRTGAGEQFF. The DNA for the CDR3 is TGCGCCAGCAGCTCCCGGACTGGGGCCGGTGAGCAGTTCTTC.

This clonotype occurred a few times. The chain carries TRBV27 and TRBJ2-7; TRBD1 aligns across 8 bases. The V and J ends lost 5 bases and 5 bases, in that order; junction bases with no gene match: 8. The CDR3 runs 14 residues. The germline gives CDR1 MNHEY, CDR2 SMNVEV (reference sequence). CDR3 nucleotide sequence: TGTGCCAGCAGTCCCAACAGGGGGGAGGACGAGCAGTACTTC. This codes for CASSPNRGEDEQYF.

This clonotype appeared many times. The chain employs TRBV7-9 and TRBJ2-1; D may match TRBD1 or TRBD2 (5 bases each). Germline V gene sequence: CDR1 SEHNR, CDR2 FQNEAQ (reference sequence). V shed 6 bases and J shed 8 bases, with 23 bases lying between them. The CDR3 totals 16 residues. The CDR3 here is CASSPFPPGPLDEQFF. For the CDR3, the DNA is TGTGCCAGCAGTCCCTTCCCCCCGGGACCCCTAGATGAGCAGTTCTTC.

For this clonotype: A much larger clone lies a single base off, so this may be a read error. The V gene is TRBV20-1, the J gene TRBJ2-6; 11 bases agree with TRBD1. This CDR3 is 16 amino acids long. Germline CDR1 DFQATT, CDR2 SNEGSKA (reference sequence). The CDR3 DNA sequence: TGCAGTGCCCCGGACAGGGGGCGGCCTGGGGCCAACGTCCCGACTTTC. It is translated as CSAPDRGRPGANVPTF.